This T cell receptor beta chain was sequenced in a study of T cells in Graves' hyperthyroidism and ophthalmopathy. In the study overall: It was at initial diagnosis, before any treatment, that peripheral blood was collected.

V was pared by 5 bases and J by 3 bases, with 9 bases of the junction left unmatched. This CDR3 spans 15 amino acids. The germline CDR1 and CDR2 sequences are MNHNS and SASEGT. Findings and caveats of the study: Within blood appeared most thyroid clonotypes that had expanded above 0.001.

Amplification of TCR beta CDR3 regions used RNA as the template. Researchers ran a first-round RT-PCR on the TCR CDR3 using the HTBI primer set. A single record per CDR3 protein comes from TCRdb applying MiXCR to the multiplex PCR reads. The sample records hundreds of thousands of distinct CDR3 sequences, more than 11% being singletons. Drawn at first hyperthyroidism diagnosis, the blood sample preceded any ophthalmopathy symptoms. This clonotype has a handful of counts. Its cognate antigen is unknown. V is TRBV6-1 and J is TRBJ1-2, with 7 positions matching TRBD1. This sequence was found in a woman aged 30 to 39 with Graves' hyperthyroidism that later progressed to Graves' ophthalmopathy. The sequencing input was blood. The CDR3 nucleotides are TGTGCCAGCAGTTTTACGGACAGGCCCCACTATGGCTACACCTTC. Translating it yields CASSFTDRPHYGYTF.